The next 9 T cell receptor beta chains were all read from a single sample in a study of OX40 agonist ivuxolimab in advanced cancers. TCRdb's copy holds only in-frame clones and misses some; the assay was immunoSEQ multiplex PCR. The sample comprises tens of thousands of clones, approximately 94% of which are singletons, and 8.5% to 10% rests with the top ten. The input for sequencing was CD4+ or CD8+ T cells sorted from blood, taken in a trial of the OX40 agonist ivuxolimab. The receptor set was obtained from an adult with an advanced solid tumor such as melanoma, head and neck, liver or kidney cancer.

The chain employs TRBV19 and TRBJ2-3; tentatively, D is TRBD1 or TRBD2 (6 bases each). This CDR3 contains 18 residues. V lost 3 bases and J lost 5, with 24 bases in between. Germline values: CDR1 LNHDA, CDR2 SQIVND (reference sequence). The CDR3 reads CASSIGGTIALGGDTQYF. CDR3 coding DNA: TGTGCCAGTAGTATCGGAGGGACAATCGCCCTCGGTGGAGATACGCAGTATTTT.

The chain combines TRBV27 with TRBJ2-7; TRBD2 matches 8 bases. The CDR3 extends over 16 amino acids. Unmatched junction bases numbered 9, after V lost 0 bases and J lost 5 bases. Germline CDR1 and CDR2: MNHEY and SMNVEV (reference sequence). Written as DNA, the CDR3 is TGTGCCAGCAGTTTATCGATAGCGGGGAAAGGCCACGAGCAGTACTTC. Amino acids: CASSLSIAGKGHEQYF.

The chain is built from TRBV13 and TRBJ2-7; D unresolved. Trimming took 2 bases from V and 1 from J, leaving 12 bases between them. The CDR3 covers 15 residues. Looked up from germline, CDR1 is PRHDT and CDR2 is FYEKMQ (reference sequence). The CDR3 is CASSLSPRNSYEQYF. The CDR3 DNA is TGTGCCAGCAGCTTATCACCGCGTAATTCCTACGAGCAGTACTTC.

This clone was seen only once. This rearrangement joins TRBV5-6 to TRBJ1-1, with D perhaps TRBD1 (5 bases). Germline lookup yields CDR1 SGHDT and CDR2 YYEEEE. The V and J ends lost 0 bases and 0 bases respectively, with 9 bases between them. CDR3 size: 15 residues. Written as DNA, the CDR3 is TGTGCCAGCAGCTTGGCGGGGGAAATGAACACTGAAGCTTTCTTT. Translation gives CASSLAGEMNTEAFF.

This chain uses TRBV7-9 with TRBJ2-6; tentative D call: TRBD1 (5 bases). The germline CDR1 and CDR2 sequences are SEHNR and FQNEAQ (reference sequence). The germline V and J ends were trimmed by 5 bases and 0 bases, with 8 bases remaining between them. This CDR3 comprises 15 residues. As DNA, the CDR3 is TGTGCCAGCAGCCAGGGTAGCTCTGGGGCCAACGTCCTGACTTTC. Its protein is CASSQGSSGANVLTF.

This clone was found once. V gene TRBV5-1 combines with J gene TRBJ1-5; 7 positions match TRBD1. Trimming took 5 bases from V and 6 from J; bases not matched to a gene: 8. CDR3 length: 14 amino acids. Germline V gene data show CDR1 as SGHRS and CDR2 as YFSETQ. This CDR3 reads CASSSGGSGQPQHF. CDR3 DNA sequence: TGCGCCAGCAGTTCAGGGGGTTCCGGTCAGCCCCAGCATTTT.

The gene calls are TRBV5-4 and TRBJ2-1; 8 bases are shared with TRBD1. The germline gives CDR1 SGHNT, CDR2 YYREEE (reference sequence). Unmatched junction bases numbered 10, after V lost 2 bases and J lost 3 bases. CDR3 length: 17 residues. The CDR3 here is CASSFRPGTGLYNEQFF. DNA of the CDR3: TGTGCCAGCAGCTTTCGGCCCGGGACAGGACTCTACAATGAGCAGTTCTTC.

The chain uses TRBV29-1 and TRBJ1-2, with a tentative D call TRBD1 (5 bases). This CDR3 contains 13 residues. The V end was cut by 0 bases, the J end by 8 bases, with 13 bases between. Germline CDR1 and CDR2: SQVTM and ANQGSEA. This chain's CDR3 is CSVEDDGGDGYTF. DNA of the CDR3: TGCAGCGTTGAAGACGACGGAGGGGACGGCTACACCTTC.

This clone was seen a few times. CDR3 coding DNA: TGTGCCAGCAGCTCGGCGGGGGGGTATGACTATGGCTACACCTTC. As protein: CASSSAGGYDYGYTF. The V and J genes are TRBV7-8 and TRBJ1-2; weak D call: TRBD1 (5 bases). V was cut by 4 bases and J by 3 bases, with 15 bases left in between. The CDR3 spans 15 residues. CDR1 SGHVS and CDR2 FQNEAQ come from the germline V gene.